Presented here are 4 T cell receptor beta chains from one specimen sequenced in a study of blood T cell repertoires in COVID-19. Sequencing was performed with immunoSEQ multiplex PCR; in TCRdb, only in-frame clones are kept and a portion is missing. The table has about 310,000 clones, around 90% seen once. The sequenced sample consisted of peripheral blood. The receptors were sampled from a woman aged 40 to 50 with COVID-19, enrolled during active disease.

The chain is built from TRBV18 and TRBJ2-6; D ambiguous. V lost 3 bases to trimming and J lost 4 bases, with 10 bases between them. The CDR3 runs 15 residues. CDR1 and CDR2 (germline): KGHSH, LQKENI. The CDR3 loop reads CASSPSGTGANVLTF. The DNA of the CDR3 is TGTGCCAGCTCACCGTCGGGTACCGGGGCCAACGTCCTGACTTTC.

V usage is TRBV19 and J usage is TRBJ2-2, with 8 nucleotides matching TRBD1. The CDR3 totals 16 residues. V lost 5 bases to trimming and J lost 4 bases; unmatched junction nucleotides: 9. The germline V gene encodes CDR1 LNHDA and CDR2 SQIVND (reference sequence). The CDR3 sequence: CASSPGRTGFTGELFF. The DNA for the CDR3 is TGTGCCAGTAGTCCAGGACGGACAGGGTTCACCGGGGAGCTGTTTTTT.

This chain joins TRBV7-3 and TRBJ1-1; possibly TRBD1 for D (6 bases). From germline, CDR1 is SGHTA and CDR2 FQGTGA. CDR3 length: 14 residues. The V end was cut by 5 bases, the J end by 3 bases, with 13 bases between. CDR3 in amino acids: CASSVTPGDTEAFF. As DNA, the CDR3 is TGTGCCAGCAGCGTTACTCCAGGGGACACTGAAGCTTTCTTT.

The gene calls are TRBV14 and TRBJ1-1; 7 bases are shared with TRBD1. Germline loops: CDR1 SGHDN, CDR2 FVKESK. The CDR3 covers 14 residues. V shed 6 bases and J 0 bases; nucleotides not matched to a gene: 4. CDR3 coding DNA: TGTGCCAGCAGACACAGGGGCTTGAACACTGAAGCTTTCTTT. It yields the protein CASRHRGLNTEAFF.